The TCR beta chain described here comes from a study of T cell responses to AZD1222 COVID-19 vaccine. At the level of the study: Pooled together were second doses at about 4 or about 12 weeks.

CDR3 length: 14 amino acids. Per germline, CDR1 SNHLY and CDR2 FYNNEI. V gave up 2 bases and J gave up 6 bases, with 14 bases separating them. For this clone: Its matching antigen is unknown.

Here immunoSEQ multiplex PCR was the method, and the copy in TCRdb shows in-frame clones only, minus some. The sample includes 120,000 to 150,000 clones, roughly 90% seen only once; the top ten take around 1.4%. The study's findings and limits: Targets within unmutated variant regions were reportedly found for nearly half of spike-specific TCRs. Spike-specific TCR breadth and depth were elevated following two AZD1222 doses. Just a handful of people given AZD1222 tested seropositive at baseline.

The chain combines TRBV2 with TRBJ2-7, with D perhaps TRBD2 (5 bases). The sequence came from an adult in good health. Here the sequenced sample was peripheral blood, taken on day 0 of AZD1222 vaccination. Written as DNA, the CDR3 is TGTGCCAGCAGTGAACTGGCGGGTAATGCCGAGCAGTACTTC. It encodes CASSELAGNAEQYF.